Presented here are 24 T cell receptor beta chains from one specimen sequenced in a study of CD8+ T cells in alopecia areata listed by TCRdb under 2018. The library was obtained by the immunoSEQ multiplex PCR assay. RNA was extracted from all samples and reverse transcribed into cDNA, which served as template for TCR sequencing. This immuneACCESS table, as held by TCRdb, lists in-frame sequences with V and J called but not all clones. Of the missing ones, under half trace to an unresolved V gene in checked studies; the others have no known cause. The sample profile shows 110,000 to 150,000 clones; approximately 60% of them were found once. 36% of the sample comes from the top ten. Source material: CD8+ T cells sorted from blood. Receptor source: a human donor in good health.

The rearrangement joins TRBV10-3 to TRBJ2-2; no reliable D call. The germline V and J ends were trimmed by 3 bases and 5 bases, with 10 bases remaining between them. Germline loops: CDR1 ENHRY, CDR2 SYGVKD. The CDR3 is made up of 14 amino acids. The CDR3 is CAISEETPTGELFF. The CDR3, as DNA: TGTGCCATCAGTGAAGAGACTCCGACCGGGGAGCTGTTTTTT.

The rearrangement links TRBV4-1 to TRBJ1-2; TRBD1 matches at 9 bases. V was clipped by 4 bases and J by 5 bases; unmatched bases: 20. This CDR3 spans 19 amino acids. The V gene's germline CDR1 is MGHRA and CDR2 YSYEKL. The CDR3 loop is CASSRIPGQGLSIKYGYTF. The CDR3 region has the DNA TGCGCCAGCAGCCGAATTCCGGGACAGGGACTCTCTATTAAGTATGGCTACACCTTC.

This rearrangement joins TRBV13 to TRBJ2-7; 8 positions agree with TRBD1. The CDR3 sequence is 12 residues long. Unmatched junction bases numbered 0, after V lost 4 bases and J lost 4 bases. Germline V CDR1 and CDR2: PRHDT, FYEKMQ (reference sequence). The CDR3: CASSWTGYEQYF. In DNA form, the CDR3 reads TGTGCCAGCAGCTGGACAGGGTACGAGCAGTACTTC. Filled out from reference TRBV13 and TRBJ2-7, the complete variable domain reads AAGVIQSPRHLIKEKRETATLKCYPIPRHDTVYWYQQGPGQDPQFLISFYEKMQSDKGSIPDRFSAQQFSDYHSELNMSSLELGDSALYFCASSWTGYEQYFGPGTRLTVT.

The chain is built from TRBV9 and TRBJ2-1; the D is unclear. The CDR3 is 13 amino acids. The V and J ends lost 0 bases and 10 bases respectively, with 11 bases between them. Germline V gene lookup returns CDR1 SGDLS and CDR2 YYNGEE. CDR3 DNA sequence: TGTGCCAGCAGCGTAGCTTCAGGTGTGGAGCAGTTCTTC. Translating it yields CASSVASGVEQFF.

This clone was counted a few times. V and J are TRBV27 and TRBJ2-2; D is possibly TRBD1 (6 bases). This CDR3 comprises 14 residues. V lost 4 bases and J lost 1, with 7 bases in between. Germline assignment: CDR1 MNHEY and CDR2 SMNVEV (reference sequence). The CDR3 DNA reads as TGTGCCAGCAGTTGGACAGAGAACACCGGGGAGCTGTTTTTT. Translated, it gives CASSWTENTGELFF.

This clone was counted between two and nine times. V usage is TRBV29-1 and J usage is TRBJ1-2, with D possibly TRBD1 on 6 matching bases. The germline V gene encodes CDR1 SQVTM and CDR2 ANQGSEA. Trimming took off 6 bases at V and 8 bases at J, with 16 bases between the two ends. This CDR3 has 12 amino acids. The CDR3 sequence is CSVPTGSGGYTF. The CDR3 nucleotides read TGCAGCGTCCCGACAGGTTCAGGGGGCTACACCTTC.

About this clone itself: Other nucleotide sequences from this sample produce the same CDR3. The V gene is TRBV28, the J gene TRBJ2-7; D gene unclear. The CDR3 is 12 residues long. The V end was cut by 1 base, the J end by 0 bases, with 1 base between. The germline CDR1 and CDR2 sequences are MDHEN and SYDVKM. The CDR3 protein is CASSLSSYEQYF. CDR3 nucleotide sequence: TGTGCCAGCAGTTTATCCTCCTACGAGCAGTACTTC.

This chain links TRBV29-1 with TRBJ2-7; D is possibly TRBD1 (5 bases). The germline gives CDR1 SQVTM, CDR2 ANQGSEA. With 0 bases removed from V and 3 bases from J, the gap between germline ends came to 9 bases. The length of the CDR3 is 13 residues. CDR3 nucleotides: TGCAGCGTTGAAGATTTTGACAGCTACGAGCAGTACTTC. It codes for CSVEDFDSYEQYF.

The chain recombines TRBV4-2 with TRBJ2-7; 8 positions agree with TRBD2. The ends lost 1 base at V and 2 bases at J; junction bases unmatched: 7. CDR1 LGHNA and CDR2 YNFKEQ come from the germline V gene. This CDR3 has 16 amino acids. As DNA, the CDR3 is TGTGCCAGCAGCCAAGGTTTACGGGAGGGCACCTACGAGCAGTACTTC. Its translation: CASSQGLREGTYEQYF.

V usage is TRBV14 and J usage is TRBJ2-7; 11 nucleotides agree with TRBD2. CDR3 length: 15 residues. Trimming removed 1 base from V and 2 bases from J; junction bases left unmatched: 1. Germline CDR1 SGHDN, CDR2 FVKESK. The CDR3 DNA reads TGTGCCAGCAGCCAAGGTAGCGGGAGGGCCTACGAGCAGTACTTC. This encodes CASSQGSGRAYEQYF. The full variable domain, with the rest looked up from reference TRBV14 and TRBJ2-7, is EAGVTQFPSHSVIEKGQTVTLRCDPISGHDNLYWYRRVMGKEIKFLLHFVKESKQDESGMPNNRFLAERTGGTYSTLKVQPAELEDSGVYFCASSQGSGRAYEQYFGPGTRLTVT.

The rearrangement joins TRBV25-1 to TRBJ1-1, with a possible D match to TRBD1 (5 bases). CDR1 is MGHDK and CDR2 is SYGVNS in the germline V gene. Deletions cut 3 bases from V and 6 bases from J, with 14 bases between. The CDR3 spans 14 residues. DNA for the CDR3: TGTGCCAGCAGTGATCCTTGGGGGGTCTCTGAAGCTTTCTTT. This sequence encodes CASSDPWGVSEAFF.

V and J are TRBV5-1 and TRBJ2-5, with 7 nucleotides matching TRBD1. The CDR3 contains 14 residues. Germline assignment: CDR1 SGHRS and CDR2 YFSETQ. Losses at the gene ends were 2 bases for V and 5 bases for J; bases not matched to a gene: 6. CDR3 region: CASSLYRGTETQYF. The CDR3 bases are TGCGCCAGCAGCTTATACAGGGGAACGGAGACCCAGTACTTC.

The V and J genes are TRBV19 and TRBJ2-7; possible D gene TRBD2, 6 bases. The CDR3 covers 15 residues. Germline V gene data show CDR1 as LNHDA and CDR2 as SQIVND (reference sequence). Trimming took 3 bases from V and 3 from J, leaving 15 bases between them. The CDR3 DNA sequence: TGTGCCAGTAGTATCCGGGGGAGCAGCGTCTACGAGCAGTACTTC. It encodes CASSIRGSSVYEQYF.

The J gene is TRBJ1-2, the V gene TRBV7-9; no clear D. This CDR3 has 18 residues. CDR1 and CDR2 from the germline V gene are SEHNR and FQNEAQ (reference sequence). The germline V and J ends were trimmed by 3 bases and 2 bases, with 22 bases remaining between them. CDR3 DNA sequence: TGTGCCAGCAGCTTTCCCTTGGACCGACCCGAGTTAAACTATGGCTACACCTTC. Its translation is CASSFPLDRPELNYGYTF.

This clone was picked up a small number of times. The chain uses TRBV13 and TRBJ2-2; 8 bases match TRBD1. CDR3 length: 13 amino acids. Germline V gene lookup returns CDR1 PRHDT and CDR2 FYEKMQ (reference sequence). Trimming removed 8 bases from V and 4 bases from J; junction bases left unmatched: 3. Here the CDR3 reads CASGQGVTGELFF. As DNA, the CDR3 is TGTGCCAGCGGACAGGGCGTCACCGGGGAGCTGTTTTTT.

This chain uses TRBV28 with TRBJ2-2, with D tentatively TRBD1 (5 bases). Trimming removed 6 bases at V and 5 bases at J, with 16 bases between. This CDR3 spans 15 amino acids. Germline loops: CDR1 MDHEN, CDR2 SYDVKM. CDR3 DNA: TGTGCCAGCAGAATCATAGGGGTAGGGACCGGGGAGCTGTTTTTT. This codes for CASRIIGVGTGELFF.

The V and J genes are TRBV9 and TRBJ1-1; tentative D call: TRBD1 (5 bases). The CDR3 sequence is 15 residues long. Germline V gene lookup returns CDR1 SGDLS and CDR2 YYNGEE. Trimming removed 2 bases at V and 3 bases at J, with 14 bases between. The CDR3 nucleotides are TGTGCCAGCAGCGTTTATGGGGCCCCGGACACTGAAGCTTTCTTT. This gives the protein CASSVYGAPDTEAFF.

The chain recombines TRBV29-1 with TRBJ2-2; 9 nucleotides match TRBD1. This CDR3 is built from 13 residues. The ends lost 6 bases at V and 4 bases at J; junction bases unmatched: 3. Germline V CDR1 and CDR2: SQVTM, ANQGSEA. The CDR3 reads CSVRTGATGELFF. DNA for the CDR3: TGCAGCGTGAGGACAGGGGCCACCGGGGAGCTGTTTTTT.

The chain combines TRBV27 with TRBJ1-1; a possible D gene is TRBD1 (6 bases). The length of the CDR3 is 14 residues. With 2 bases removed from V and 0 bases from J, the gap between germline ends came to 7 bases. Germline values: CDR1 MNHEY, CDR2 SMNVEV (reference sequence). Here the CDR3 DNA reads TGTGCCAGCAGTTTACCAGGGGTGAACACTGAAGCTTTCTTT. Residues: CASSLPGVNTEAFF.

The table lists this clone with a few counts. This chain links TRBV5-1 with TRBJ2-7; D uncertain. Trimming left V 1 base short and J 4 bases short, with 9 bases between. Germline lookup yields CDR1 SGHRS and CDR2 YFSETQ. The CDR3 is 13 amino acids. The CDR3 here is CASSLSAAYEQYF. CDR3 coding DNA: TGCGCCAGCAGCTTGTCCGCGGCGTACGAGCAGTACTTC.

The chain has TRBV13 and TRBJ2-7, with 10 bases aligning to TRBD1. This CDR3 region has 15 residues. V gave up 4 bases and J gave up 6 bases; unmatched junction bases: 9. CDR1 is PRHDT, CDR2 FYEKMQ, per germline (reference sequence). The CDR3 spells CASSSAGQGRSEQYF. The CDR3 bases are TGTGCCAGCAGCTCCGCGGGACAGGGGAGATCCGAGCAGTACTTC. Full variable domain (rest looked up from reference TRBV13 and TRBJ2-7): AAGVIQSPRHLIKEKRETATLKCYPIPRHDTVYWYQQGPGQDPQFLISFYEKMQSDKGSIPDRFSAQQFSDYHSELNMSSLELGDSALYFCASSSAGQGRSEQYFGPGTRLTVT.

A few counts support this clone. The gene calls are TRBV15 and TRBJ2-7, with D perhaps matching TRBD1 or TRBD2 (5 bases each). V dropped 3 bases and J dropped 5 bases, with 14 bases sitting between them. Germline-derived CDR1 and CDR2 are LNHNV and YYDKDF (reference sequence). CDR3 length equals 14 residues. CDR3: CATSRDLGEHEQYF. In DNA form, the CDR3 reads TGTGCCACCAGCAGGGATTTGGGGGAGCACGAGCAGTACTTC.

The chain links TRBV14 to TRBJ1-5; D remains ambiguous. Germline assignment: CDR1 SGHDN and CDR2 FVKESK. V was shortened by 0 bases and J by 5 bases, with 2 bases between the two germline ends. CDR3 length: 12 amino acids. The CDR3 DNA reads TGTGCCAGCAGCCAAGACGATCAGCCCCAGCATTTT. The encoded protein is CASSQDDQPQHF. Looking up the rest from reference TRBV14 and TRBJ1-5 gives the full variable domain: EAGVTQFPSHSVIEKGQTVTLRCDPISGHDNLYWYRRVMGKEIKFLLHFVKESKQDESGMPNNRFLAERTGGTYSTLKVQPAELEDSGVYFCASSQDDQPQHFGDGTRLSIL.

V and J are TRBV10-2 and TRBJ1-2, with D uncertain. Germline CDR1 and CDR2: WSHSY and SAAADI. Trimming pared 2 bases from V and 3 bases from J, leaving 10 bases between. The CDR3 sequence is 14 residues long. The CDR3 loop reads CASSEGELYYGYTF. CDR3 DNA sequence: TGCGCCAGCAGTGAGGGGGAGCTCTACTATGGCTACACCTTC.